Listed here is a single T cell receptor beta chain. The CDR3 length is 15 residues. After removal of 4 bases from V and 11 bases from J, the junction contained 14 bases not matched to a gene. Germline V CDR1 and CDR2: SQVTM, ANQGSEA. Measured with immunoSEQ multiplex PCR; TCRdb has only the in-frame clones, and not every one. The table lists roughly 200,000 clones. The sample comes from a study of control samples from healthy donors and cancer patients. The specimen sequenced was blood. The gene calls are TRBV29-1 and TRBJ1-1; TRBD1 aligns across 12 bases. The clonotype originates from a woman aged 30 to 39 in good health. CDR3 sequence (DNA): TGCAGCGTTGGGGACAGGGGGCGATCCGCAAATCGGGCTTTCTTT. Its protein is CSVGDRGRSANRAFF.